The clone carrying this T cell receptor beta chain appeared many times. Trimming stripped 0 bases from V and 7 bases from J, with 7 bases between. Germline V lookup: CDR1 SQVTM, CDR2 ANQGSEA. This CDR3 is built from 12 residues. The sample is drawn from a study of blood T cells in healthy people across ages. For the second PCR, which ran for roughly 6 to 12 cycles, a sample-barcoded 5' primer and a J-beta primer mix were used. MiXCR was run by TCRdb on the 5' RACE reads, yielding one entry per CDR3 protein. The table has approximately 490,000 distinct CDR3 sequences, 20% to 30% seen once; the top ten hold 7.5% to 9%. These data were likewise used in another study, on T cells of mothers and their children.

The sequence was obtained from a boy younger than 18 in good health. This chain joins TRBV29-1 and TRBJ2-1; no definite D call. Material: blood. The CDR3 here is CSVEELTNEQFF. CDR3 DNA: TGCAGCGTTGAAGAGTTAACTAATGAGCAGTTCTTC.